This TCR beta chain was identified during a study of shared clonotypes between healthy human individuals. Study-level findings and limits: It was the non-shared clonotypes that had lower generation probabilities than clonotypes shared by all four donors. What naive subsets generally showed was a larger estimated richness than memory subsets showed. Naive CD4 clonotypes were shared across several donors at around 5.4%.

The length of the CDR3 is 16 residues. CDR1 is MNHNS, CDR2 SASEGT, per germline. V was shortened by 2 bases and J by 0 bases, with 11 bases between the two germline ends. On this clone: What it binds is unknown.

Sequenced by immunoSEQ multiplex PCR; TCRdb stores in-frame clones only, minus some. The table lists approximately 350,000 clones, 96% of them singletons, with 0.25% to 0.35% in the top ten. Sequences were obtained from memory CD8+ T cells sorted from blood. The subset is: CD45RO+ cells pooled with CCR7-negative TemRA cells. The chain is built from TRBV6-1 and TRBJ1-5; a weak D match, TRBD1 (6 bases). The sequence came from a man in his thirties or forties in good health. This CDR3 is CASSEPTGISNQPQHF. The DNA of the CDR3 is TGTGCCAGCAGTGAACCAACAGGGATTAGCAATCAGCCCCAGCATTTT.